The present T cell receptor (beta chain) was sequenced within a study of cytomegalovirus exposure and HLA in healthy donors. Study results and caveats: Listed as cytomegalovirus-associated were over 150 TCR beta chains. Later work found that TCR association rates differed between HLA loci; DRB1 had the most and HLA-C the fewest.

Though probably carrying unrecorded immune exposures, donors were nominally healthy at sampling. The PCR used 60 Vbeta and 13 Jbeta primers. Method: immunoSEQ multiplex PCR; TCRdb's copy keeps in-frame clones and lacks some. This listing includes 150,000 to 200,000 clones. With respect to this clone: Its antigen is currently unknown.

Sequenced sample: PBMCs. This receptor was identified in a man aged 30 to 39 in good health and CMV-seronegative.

The CDR3 sequence is CASSQGGTGTWKTSGREQYF. Written as DNA, the CDR3 is TGTGCCAGCAGTCAAGGAGGGACAGGGACATGGAAGACTAGCGGGCGCGAGCAGTACTTC. The chain employs TRBV2 and TRBJ2-7; perhaps TRBD2 as D (10 bases). The V end was cut by 5 bases, the J end by 6 bases, with 35 bases between. Germline CDR1 is SNHLY and CDR2 is FYNNEI. There are 20 residues in the CDR3.